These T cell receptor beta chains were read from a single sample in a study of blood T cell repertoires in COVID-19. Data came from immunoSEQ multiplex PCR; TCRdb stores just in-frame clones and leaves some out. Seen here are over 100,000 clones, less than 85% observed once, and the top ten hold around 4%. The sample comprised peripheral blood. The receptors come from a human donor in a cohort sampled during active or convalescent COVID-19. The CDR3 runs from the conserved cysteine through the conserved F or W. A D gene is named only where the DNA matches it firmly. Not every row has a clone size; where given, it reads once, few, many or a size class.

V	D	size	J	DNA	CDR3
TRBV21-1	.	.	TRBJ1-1	TGTGCCAGCAGCAAAGGGGAGGTGGTCCGAGAGCAATTT	CASSKGEVVREQF
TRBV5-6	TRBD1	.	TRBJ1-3	TGTGCCAGCAGCTTGGTTACAGGGGGCTTTGACACCATATATTTT	CASSLVTGGFDTIYF
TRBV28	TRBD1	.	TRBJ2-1	TGTGCCAGCAGTTTTAGACAGGGGCGAGAGCAGTTCTTC	CASSFRQGREQFF
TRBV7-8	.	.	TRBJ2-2	TGTGCCAGCAGCTTATGGGCTGCGGGCAGTTACACCGGGGAGCTGTTTTTT	CASSLWAAGSYTGELFF
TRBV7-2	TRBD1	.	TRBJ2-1	TGTGCCAGCAGCAGGACAGGGGCCGATGAGCAGTTCTTC	CASSRTGADEQFF
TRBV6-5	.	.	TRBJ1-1	TGTGCCAGCACCTGGGCGATGAACACTGAAGCTTTCTTT	CASTWAMNTEAFF
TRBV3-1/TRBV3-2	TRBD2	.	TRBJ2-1	TGTGCCAGCAGCCAAGGGTGGCGGGGGGGCCTTCGAAATGAGCAGTTCTTC	CASSQGWRGGLRNEQFF
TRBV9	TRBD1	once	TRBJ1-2	TGTGCCAGCAGAGACACCAGGGGGCCCCATGGCTACACCTTC	CASRDTRGPHGYTF
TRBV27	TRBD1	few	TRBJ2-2	TGTGCCAGCTATAGCACCGGGACAGGGGGCACCGGGGAGCTGTTTTTT	CASYSTGTGGTGELFF
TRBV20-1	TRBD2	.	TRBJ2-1	TGCAGTGCTAGTATGAGCGGGAGGTCCTACAATGAGCAGTTCTTC	CSASMSGRSYNEQFF
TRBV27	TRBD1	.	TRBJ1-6	TGTGCCAGCAGTCCAGGGGGTGGTAATTCACCCCTCCACTTT	CASSPGGGNSPLHF
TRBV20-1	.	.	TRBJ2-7	TGCAGTGCCCGCGCCCCATACGAGCAGTACTTC	CSARAPYEQYF